The clone carrying this TCR beta chain is a singleton in its sample. Looked up from germline, CDR1 is SGHRS and CDR2 is YFSETQ. CDR3 length: 15 amino acids. V gave up 0 bases and J gave up 2 bases, with 11 bases separating them. These data belong to a study of blood T cell repertoires in COVID-19. The overall study: Spain, Italy and the United States supplied samples that represented acute and convalescent COVID-19.

Assay used: immunoSEQ multiplex PCR; TCRdb lists only in-frame clones, some missing. The data show 150,000 to 200,000 clones, 85% to 90% seen once. Material for sequencing was peripheral blood. This clonotype was sampled from a woman in her seventies with COVID-19, enrolled during active disease. The V gene is TRBV5-1, the J gene TRBJ1-2; the D gene is possibly TRBD1 (5 bases). The CDR3 reads CASSLEDGGNYGYTF. Here the CDR3 DNA reads TGCGCCAGCAGCTTGGAGGACGGGGGAAACTATGGCTACACCTTC.